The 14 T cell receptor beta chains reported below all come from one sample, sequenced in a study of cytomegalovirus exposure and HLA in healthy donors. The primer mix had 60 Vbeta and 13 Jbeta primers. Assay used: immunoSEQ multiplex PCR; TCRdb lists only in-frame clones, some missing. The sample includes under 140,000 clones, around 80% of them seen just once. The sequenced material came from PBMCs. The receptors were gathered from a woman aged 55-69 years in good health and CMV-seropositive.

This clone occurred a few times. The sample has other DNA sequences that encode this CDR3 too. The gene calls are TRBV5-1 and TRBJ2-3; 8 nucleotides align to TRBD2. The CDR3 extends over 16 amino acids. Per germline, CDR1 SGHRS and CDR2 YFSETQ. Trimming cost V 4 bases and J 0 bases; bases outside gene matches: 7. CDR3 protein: CASSPLAGRSTDTQYF. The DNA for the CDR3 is TGCGCCAGCAGCCCTCTAGCGGGCCGTAGCACAGATACGCAGTATTTT.

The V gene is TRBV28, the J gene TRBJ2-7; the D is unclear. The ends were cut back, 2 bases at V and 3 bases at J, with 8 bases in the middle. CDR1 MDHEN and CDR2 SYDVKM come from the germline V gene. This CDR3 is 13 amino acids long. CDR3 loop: CASSLQEIYEQYF. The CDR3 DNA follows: TGTGCCAGCAGTTTACAAGAGATCTACGAGCAGTACTTC.

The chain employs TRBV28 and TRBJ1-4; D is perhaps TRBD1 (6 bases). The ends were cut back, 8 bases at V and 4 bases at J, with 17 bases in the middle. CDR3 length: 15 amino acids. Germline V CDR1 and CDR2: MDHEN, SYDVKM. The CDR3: CASRVYRAGNEKLFF. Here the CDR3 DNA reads TGTGCCAGCCGTGTCTACAGGGCCGGTAATGAAAAACTGTTTTTT.

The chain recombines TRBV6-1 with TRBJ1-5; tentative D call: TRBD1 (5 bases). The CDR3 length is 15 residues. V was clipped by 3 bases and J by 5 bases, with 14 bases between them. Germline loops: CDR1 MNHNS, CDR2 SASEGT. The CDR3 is CASSDRADLDQPQHF. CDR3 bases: TGTGCCAGCAGTGACAGGGCGGATCTTGATCAGCCCCAGCATTTT.

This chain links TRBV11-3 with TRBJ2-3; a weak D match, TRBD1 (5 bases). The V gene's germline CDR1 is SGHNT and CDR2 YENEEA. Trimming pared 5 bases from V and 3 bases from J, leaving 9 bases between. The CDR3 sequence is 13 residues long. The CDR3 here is CASSRRVTDTQYF. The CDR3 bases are TGTGCCAGCAGCCGCAGGGTGACAGATACGCAGTATTTT.

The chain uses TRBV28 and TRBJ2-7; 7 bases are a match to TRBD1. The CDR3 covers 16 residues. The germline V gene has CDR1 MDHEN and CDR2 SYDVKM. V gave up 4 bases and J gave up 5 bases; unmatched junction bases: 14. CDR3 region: CASSYTSTGIYDEQYF. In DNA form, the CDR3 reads TGTGCCAGCAGTTACACTTCGACAGGGATTTATGACGAGCAGTACTTC.

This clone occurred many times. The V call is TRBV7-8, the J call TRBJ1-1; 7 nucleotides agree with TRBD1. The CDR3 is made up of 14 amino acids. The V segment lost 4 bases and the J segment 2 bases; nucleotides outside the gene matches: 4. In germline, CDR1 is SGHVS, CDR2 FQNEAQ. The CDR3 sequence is CASSYWTGNTEAFF. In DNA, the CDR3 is TGTGCCAGCAGCTACTGGACAGGCAACACTGAAGCTTTCTTT.

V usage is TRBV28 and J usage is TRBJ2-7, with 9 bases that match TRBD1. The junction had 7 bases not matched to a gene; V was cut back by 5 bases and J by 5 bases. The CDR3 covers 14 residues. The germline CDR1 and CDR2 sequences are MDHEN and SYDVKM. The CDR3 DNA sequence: TGTGCCAGCAGTCCGGGACAGGGACTTCACGAGCAGTACTTC. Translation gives CASSPGQGLHEQYF.

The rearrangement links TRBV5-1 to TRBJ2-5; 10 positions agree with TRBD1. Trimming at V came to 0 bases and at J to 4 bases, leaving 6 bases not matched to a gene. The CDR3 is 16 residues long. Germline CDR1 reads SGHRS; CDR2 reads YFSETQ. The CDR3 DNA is TGCGCCAGCAGCTTGGCGATGGACAGGGGGAGAGAGACCCAGTACTTC. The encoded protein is CASSLAMDRGRETQYF.

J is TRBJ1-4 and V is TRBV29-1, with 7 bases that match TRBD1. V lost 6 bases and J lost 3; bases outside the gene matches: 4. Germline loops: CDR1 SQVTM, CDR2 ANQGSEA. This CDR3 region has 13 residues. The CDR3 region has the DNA TGCAGCGTGGAGACAGGGTCTAATGAAAAACTGTTTTTT. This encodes CSVETGSNEKLFF.

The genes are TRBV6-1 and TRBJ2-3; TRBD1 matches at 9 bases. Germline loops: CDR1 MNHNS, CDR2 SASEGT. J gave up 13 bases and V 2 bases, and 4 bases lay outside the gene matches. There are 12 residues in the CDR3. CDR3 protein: CASSERTGDKYF. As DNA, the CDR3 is TGTGCCAGCAGTGAAAGGACAGGGGACAAGTATTTT.

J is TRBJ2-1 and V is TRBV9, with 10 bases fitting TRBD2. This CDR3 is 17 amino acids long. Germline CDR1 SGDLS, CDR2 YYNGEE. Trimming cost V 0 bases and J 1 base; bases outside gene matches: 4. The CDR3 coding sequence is TGTGCCAGCAGCGTAGGTTCTAGCGGGAGTTCCTACAATGAGCAGTTCTTC. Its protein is CASSVGSSGSSYNEQFF.

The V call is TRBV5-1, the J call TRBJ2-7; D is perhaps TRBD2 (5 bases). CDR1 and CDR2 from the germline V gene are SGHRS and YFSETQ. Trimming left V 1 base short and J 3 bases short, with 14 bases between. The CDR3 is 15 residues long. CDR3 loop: CASSLWSGLDYEQYF. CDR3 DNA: TGCGCCAGCAGCTTGTGGTCAGGACTCGACTACGAGCAGTACTTC.

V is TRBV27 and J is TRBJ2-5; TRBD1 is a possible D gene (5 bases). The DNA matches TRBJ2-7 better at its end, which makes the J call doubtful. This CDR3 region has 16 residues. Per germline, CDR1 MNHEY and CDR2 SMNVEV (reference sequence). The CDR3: CASSLNGGTGTYEQYF. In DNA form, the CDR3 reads TGTGCCAGCAGTTTAAACGGCGGAACAGGTACCTACGAGCAGTACTTC.